Included here is one T cell receptor beta chain sequence, with context. Its antigen is unknown. No much larger clone exists at a distance of one base, and base qualities are not known. Reading from cysteine to phenylalanine, the CDR3 counts 16 amino acids. The DNA shown is the 48-base CDR3, in frame from base 1. V loses 1 base, J loses 4 bases, and the germline ends lie 14 bases apart. In the germline V gene, CDR1 corresponds to SGHTA and CDR2 to FQGNSA. The data originate from a study of Ad26.COV2.S vaccination and SARS-CoV-2 variants (dated by TCRdb to about 2021). Background on the whole study: Donors in the vaccine arm were drawn from COV1001, a phase I-IIa trial of Ad26.COV2.S in healthy adults that was multicentre, randomized, double-blind and placebo-controlled. Investigators remained blinded to trial group allocation during experiments and outcome assessment. Participants in the trial were split at random into five groups of five each, receiving low-dose or high-dose Ad26.COV2.S once or twice, or else placebo on both occasions. A total of roughly 30 samples were included in the TCR-sequenced set, comprising 19 Ad26.COV2.S vaccine recipients, 5 placebo recipients and 8 SARS-CoV-2 convalescent individuals. Ad26.COV2.S was administered intramuscularly at 5 x 10^10 or 1 x 10^11 viral particles, either as a single shot or as two shots given 56 days apart. TCRbeta repertoire sequencing was used to assess the specificity and breadth of SARS-CoV-2-reactive T cell receptors after Ad26.COV2.S vaccination.

The immunoSEQ Assay was used to sequence TCRbeta CDR3 regions. After extraction, genomic DNA underwent amplification by bias-controlled multiplex PCR, followed by high-throughput sequencing. As for the authors' bioinformatics: To quantify the absolute abundance of every unique TCRbeta CDR3 region, sequences were collapsed and filtered. T cell fraction was estimated by normalizing TCRbeta template counts to usable DNA, with usable DNA measured through amplification of reference genes found in all nucleated cells. Repertoire TCRs were annotated as SARS-CoV-2-specific when V gene, CDR3 amino acid sequence and J gene were exactly matched to a known reactive TCR set. MIRA supplied the reference SARS-CoV-2 TCR set, which was filtered for enrichment in COVID-19-positive ImmuneCODE repertoires so that public or cross-reactive TCRs were removed. Using the MIRA antigens, annotated TCRs were further analysed by specific ORF or by position within an ORF. Breadth was defined as annotated unique rearrangements over total unique productive rearrangements; depth was the summed frequency of those rearrangements. Group comparisons of TCR breadth used two-sided Wilcoxon rank-sum tests. Imported from immuneACCESS, the table was reduced by TCRdb to in-frame sequences with V and J called. These copies leave out some clones; in studies compared against another copy, an unresolved V gene accounts for under half, and the cause of the remainder is not known. V and J calls and clone size are those listed in that table; D and trimming were worked out from the DNA. Across this sample there are a few hundred thousand clones, with 80% to 95% seen only once. The ten largest clones capture about 1.6% of the sample.

What the treatment or condition label conveys for this sample: some 20 received Ad26.COV2.S at low or high dose, single or two shots; roughly 5 received placebo; per-sample allocation not given. Repertoires of vaccine and placebo recipients were sequenced from samples collected on day 63 after the first injection. Cohort 1b enrolled 25 adults aged 18-55 years at a single site in Boston, USA, between 29 July and 7 August 2020. As a vaccine, Ad26.COV2.S was a replication-incompetent adenovirus type 26 vector that expressed a prefusion-stabilized SARS-CoV-2 spike protein derived from the original Wuhan strain. Summary of the overall study and its limitations: After vaccination, substantial breadth of spike-specific CD8+ and CD4+ T cell responses was reported. Comparing responses between vaccine doses or regimens was not something the study was powered to do. The authors noted that the TCR breadth and depth analyses may have underestimated total T cell responses. Higher spike-specific TCR breadth was observed in Ad26.COV2.S recipients than in placebo recipients (P = 0.0014). Vaccine and placebo recipients had comparable non-spike TCR breadth, which fits with the vaccine containing only spike.

Rearrangement joined TRBV7-2 to TRBJ1-5, with the D gene not confidently named. This sequence originates from a person between 18 and 65 years old who received the Ad26.COV2.S COVID-19 vaccine or a placebo. The specimen comprised peripheral blood, sampled in a trial of Ad26.COV2.S vaccine versus placebo. At the DNA level, the sequence is TGTGCCAGCAGCTTAGAGCTCCCGTCGAAAAATCAGCCCCAGCATTTT. The resulting protein is CASSLELPSKNQPQHF.